The rows below give T cell receptor beta chains drawn from one sample of a study of T cells in Graves' hyperthyroidism and ophthalmopathy. TCRdb reprocessed the multiplex PCR reads via MiXCR and lists one record per CDR3 protein. Of approximately 600,000 distinct CDR3 sequences listed, 12% to 15% were seen once; the top ten hold about 6.6%. What was sequenced was blood. These receptor sequences come from a woman younger than 30 with Graves' ophthalmopathy. CDR3s include the opening cysteine and the closing phenylalanine or tryptophan. Each record gives: V gene, J gene, D gene, clone size, CDR3 protein, CDR3 DNA. The D gene is left open where the match is weak. A clone size is listed for some rows: how often the clone was seen (once, few, many), or a class if it is expanded.

TRBV9	TRBJ2-1	TRBD1	many	CASSHGTGIYNEQFF	TGTGCCAGCAGTCACGGGACAGGGATCTACAATGAGCAGTTCTTC
TRBV6-6	TRBJ2-3	.	.	CASSYRVTGLAEYF	TGTGCCAGCAGTTACAGGGTGACGGGTCTTGCCGAGTATTTT
TRBV16	TRBJ1-5	.	.	CASSQMGRENDQPQHF	TGTGCCAGCAGCCAGATGGGCAGGGAGAACGATCAGCCCCAGCATTTT
TRBV18	TRBJ2-7	.	many	CASSPPEGPYEQYF	TGTGCCAGCTCACCACCCGAGGGACCCTACGAGCAGTACTTC
TRBV30	TRBJ2-7	TRBD1	many	CAWSRTGAYEQYF	TGTGCCTGGAGCCGGACAGGGGCTTACGAGCAGTACTTC
TRBV27	TRBJ2-3	.	.	CASSLVQTDTQYF	TGTGCCAGCAGTTTAGTTCAAACAGATACGCAGTATTTT
TRBV29-1	TRBJ2-5	TRBD1	many	CSVVDRTQETQYF	TGCAGCGTCGTGGACAGGACACAAGAGACCCAGTACTTC
TRBV12-3/TRBV12-4	TRBJ1-2	.	many	CASSLGIDPDYGYTF	TGTGCCAGCAGTTTAGGGATCGACCCGGACTATGGCTACACCTTC
TRBV12-3/TRBV12-4	TRBJ1-1	.	once	CASGPRVLNTEAFF	TGTGCCAGCGGTCCCCGGGTCTTGAACACTGAAGCTTTCTTT
TRBV11-2	TRBJ2-7	TRBD2	.	CASSEGLAGKAYF	TGTGCCAGCAGCGAAGGACTAGCGGGGAAAGCGTACTTC
TRBV2	TRBJ2-1	.	many	CASSEVAPRVNNEQFF	TGTGCCAGCAGTGAAGTGGCGCCGAGGGTGAACAATGAGCAGTTCTTC
TRBV6-1	TRBJ1-4	.	many	CASSLDSATNEKLFF	TGTGCCAGCAGTTTAGATTCTGCAACTAATGAAAAACTGTTTTTT
TRBV27	TRBJ2-2	TRBD1	few	CASSLRQGAPAGELFF	TGTGCCAGCAGTTTAAGACAGGGGGCTCCGGCCGGGGAGCTGTTTTTT
TRBV5-1	TRBJ2-6	.	many	CASSSTEWVSGANVLTF	TGCGCCAGCAGCTCGACAGAATGGGTCTCTGGGGCCAACGTCCTGACTTTC
TRBV2	TRBJ1-2	.	many	CASSGTRARDGYTF	TGTGCCAGCAGTGGGACACGGGCTCGGGATGGCTACACCTTC
TRBV2	TRBJ1-2	.	many	CASSPRGAGYTF	TGTGCCAGCAGCCCCAGGGGCGCTGGCTACACCTTC
TRBV3-1	TRBJ1-2	.	many	CASSQDGLGGSYGYTF	TGTGCCAGCAGCCAAGATGGGTTGGGGGGCAGCTATGGCTACACCTTC
TRBV6-2/TRBV6-3	TRBJ2-5	.	many	CASSDNTGGQETQYF	TGTGCCAGCAGCGACAATACCGGGGGCCAAGAGACCCAGTACTTC
TRBV7-2	TRBJ1-6	TRBD1	few	CASSSGQLLRSPLHF	TGTGCCAGCAGCTCGGGACAGCTTCTCCGTTCACCCCTCCACTTT
TRBV19	TRBJ2-6	TRBD1	.	CASSMMEWGQGESGANVLTF	TGTGCCAGTAGTATGATGGAGTGGGGACAGGGGGAATCAGGGGCCAACGTCCTGACTTTC
TRBV20-1	TRBJ2-3	TRBD2	many	CSAVGLAIDTQYF	TGCAGTGCCGTTGGACTAGCGATAGATACGCAGTATTTT
TRBV20-1	TRBJ1-4	.	many	CSARERVGEANEKLFF	TGCAGTGCTAGAGAGCGAGTGGGGGAGGCTAATGAAAAACTGTTTTTT
TRBV24-1	TRBJ2-1	.	.	CPTSDLGGATMYNEQFF	TGTCCCACCAGTGATTTGGGGGGGGCCACGATGTACAATGAGCAGTTCTTC
TRBV7-8	TRBJ2-1	.	many	CASSPPDNEQFF	TGTGCCAGCAGCCCCCCTGACAATGAGCAGTTCTTC
TRBV30	TRBJ2-7	TRBD1	few	CARSRTGPSYEQYF	TGTGCCCGGAGCCGGACAGGGCCCTCCTACGAGCAGTACTTC
TRBV5-8	TRBJ1-5	.	many	CASSAGVQPQHF	TGTGCCAGCAGCGCTGGCGTTCAGCCCCAGCATTTT
TRBV18	TRBJ1-5	.	many	CASSPAENQPQHF	TGTGCCAGCTCACCAGCCGAAAATCAGCCCCAGCATTTT